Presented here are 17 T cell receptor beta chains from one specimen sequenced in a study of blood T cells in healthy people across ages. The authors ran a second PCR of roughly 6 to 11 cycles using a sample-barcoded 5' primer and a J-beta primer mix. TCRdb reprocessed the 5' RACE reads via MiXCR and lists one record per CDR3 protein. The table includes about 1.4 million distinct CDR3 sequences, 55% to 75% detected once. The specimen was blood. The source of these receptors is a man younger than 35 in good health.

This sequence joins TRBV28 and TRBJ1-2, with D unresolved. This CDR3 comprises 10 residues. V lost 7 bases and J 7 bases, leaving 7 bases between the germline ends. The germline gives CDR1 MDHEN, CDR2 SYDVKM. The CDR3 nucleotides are TGTGCCAGCAAGGACCTTGGCTACACCTTC. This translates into CASKDLGYTF.

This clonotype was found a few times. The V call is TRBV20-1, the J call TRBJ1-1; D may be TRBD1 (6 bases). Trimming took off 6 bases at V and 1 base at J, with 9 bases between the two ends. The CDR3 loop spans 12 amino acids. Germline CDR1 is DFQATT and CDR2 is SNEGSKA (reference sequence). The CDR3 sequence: CSARGQNTEAFF. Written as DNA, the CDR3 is TGCAGTGCCAGGGGCCAGAACACTGAAGCTTTCTTT.

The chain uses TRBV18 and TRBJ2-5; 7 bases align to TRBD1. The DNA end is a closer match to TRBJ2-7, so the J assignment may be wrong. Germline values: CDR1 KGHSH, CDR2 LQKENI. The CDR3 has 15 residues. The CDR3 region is CASSPPDRNPYEQYF. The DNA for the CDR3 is TGTGCCAGCTCACCACCGGACAGGAACCCTTACGAGCAGTACTTC.

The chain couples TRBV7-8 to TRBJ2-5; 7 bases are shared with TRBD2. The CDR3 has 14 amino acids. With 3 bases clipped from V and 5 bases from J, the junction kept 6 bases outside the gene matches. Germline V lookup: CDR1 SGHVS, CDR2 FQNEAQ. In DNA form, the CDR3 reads TGTGCCAGCAGCTTTAGACGCGGGGGTGAGACCCAGTACTTC. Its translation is CASSFRRGGETQYF.

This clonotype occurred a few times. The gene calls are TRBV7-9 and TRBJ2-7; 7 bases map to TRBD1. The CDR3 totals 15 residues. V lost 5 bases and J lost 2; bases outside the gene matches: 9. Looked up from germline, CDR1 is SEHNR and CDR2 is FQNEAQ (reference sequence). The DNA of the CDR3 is TGTGCCAGCAGCCACCGGGACAGAGTCCCCTACGAGCAGTACTTC. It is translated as CASSHRDRVPYEQYF.

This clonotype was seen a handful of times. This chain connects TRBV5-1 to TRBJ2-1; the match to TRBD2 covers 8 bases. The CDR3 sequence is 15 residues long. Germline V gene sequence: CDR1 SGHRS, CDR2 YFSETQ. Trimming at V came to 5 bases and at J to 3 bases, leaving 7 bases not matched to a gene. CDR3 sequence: CASRTGTSDYNEQFF. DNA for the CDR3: TGCGCCAGCAGAACCGGGACTAGTGACTACAATGAGCAGTTCTTC.

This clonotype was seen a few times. CDR3: CSASRGQGFQETQYF. The CDR3 DNA is TGCAGTGCTAGTAGAGGACAGGGCTTCCAAGAGACCCAGTACTTC. The chain joins TRBV20-1 to TRBJ2-5; 8 positions match TRBD1. The germline V gene encodes CDR1 DFQATT and CDR2 SNEGSKA (reference sequence). V lost 3 bases, J lost 1 base, and 7 bases stayed unmatched. The CDR3 has 15 residues.

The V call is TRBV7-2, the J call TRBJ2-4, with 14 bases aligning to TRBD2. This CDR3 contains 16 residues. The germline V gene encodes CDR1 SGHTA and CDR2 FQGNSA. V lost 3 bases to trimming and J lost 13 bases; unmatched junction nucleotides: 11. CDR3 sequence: CASSLSGLAGGREQYF. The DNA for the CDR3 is TGTGCCAGCAGCTTGTCCGGACTAGCGGGAGGACGGGAGCAGTACTTC.

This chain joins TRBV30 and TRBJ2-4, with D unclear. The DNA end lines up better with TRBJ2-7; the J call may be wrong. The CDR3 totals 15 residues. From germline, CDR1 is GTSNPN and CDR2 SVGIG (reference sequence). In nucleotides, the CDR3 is TGTGCCTGGAGTCAAATATACCGGACGGCCTACGAGCAGTACTTC. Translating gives CAWSQIYRTAYEQYF.

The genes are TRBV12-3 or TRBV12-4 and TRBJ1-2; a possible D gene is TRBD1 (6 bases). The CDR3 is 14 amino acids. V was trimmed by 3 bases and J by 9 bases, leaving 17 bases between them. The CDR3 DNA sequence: TGTGCCAGCAGTTTGGAGGCAGGGGAGGTCAGCTACACCTTC. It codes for CASSLEAGEVSYTF.

The DNA for the CDR3 is TGTGCCAGCAGCAAAAAAGAGGGGGCAGGAGATGGCTACACCTTC. It yields the protein CASSKKEGAGDGYTF. This chain links TRBV21-1 with TRBJ1-2; the table calls TRBD1, which could not be checked here. TRBV21-1 is described as a pseudogene. The CDR3 covers 15 residues.

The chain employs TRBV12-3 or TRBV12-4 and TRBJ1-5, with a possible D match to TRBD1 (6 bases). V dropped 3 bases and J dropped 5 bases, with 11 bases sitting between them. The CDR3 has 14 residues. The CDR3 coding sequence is TGTGCCAGCAGTTTGGACAGCGGCGATCAGCCCCAGCATTTT. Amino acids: CASSLDSGDQPQHF.

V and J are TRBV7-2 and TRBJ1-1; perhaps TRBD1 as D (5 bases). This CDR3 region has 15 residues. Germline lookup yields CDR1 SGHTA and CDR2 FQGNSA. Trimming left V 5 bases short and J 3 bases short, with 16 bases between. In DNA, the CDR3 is TGTGCCAGCAGCCCATTCGGAGGGGACGACACTGAAGCTTTCTTT. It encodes CASSPFGGDDTEAFF.

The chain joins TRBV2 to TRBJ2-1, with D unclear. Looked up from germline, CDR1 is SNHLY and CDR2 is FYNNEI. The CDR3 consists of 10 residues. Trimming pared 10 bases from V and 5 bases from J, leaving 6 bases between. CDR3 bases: TGTGCCACCCATAACAATGAGCAGTTCTTC. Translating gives CATHNNEQFF.

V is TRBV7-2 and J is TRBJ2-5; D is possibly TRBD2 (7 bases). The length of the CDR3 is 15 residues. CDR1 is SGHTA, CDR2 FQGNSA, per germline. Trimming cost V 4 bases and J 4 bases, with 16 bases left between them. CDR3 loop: CASSSVGGARETQYF. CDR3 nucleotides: TGTGCCAGCAGCTCGGTGGGGGGGGCCAGAGAGACCCAGTACTTC.

For the CDR3, the DNA is TGTGCCAGCAGTGAGGCGCAAGACGGACCCTACGAGCAGTACTTC. Translated, it gives CASSEAQDGPYEQYF. The chain carries TRBV6-1 and TRBJ2-7, with D hard to call. Trimming removed 3 bases at V and 2 bases at J, with 14 bases between. The length of the CDR3 is 15 residues. From germline, CDR1 is MNHNS and CDR2 SASEGT.

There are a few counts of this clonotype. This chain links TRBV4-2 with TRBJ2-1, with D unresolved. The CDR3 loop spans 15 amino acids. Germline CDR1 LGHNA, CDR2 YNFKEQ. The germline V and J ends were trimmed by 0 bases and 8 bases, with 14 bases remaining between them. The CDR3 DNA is TGTGCCAGCAGCCAAGAATCGCTTACCGGGTATGAGCAGTTCTTC. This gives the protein CASSQESLTGYEQFF.